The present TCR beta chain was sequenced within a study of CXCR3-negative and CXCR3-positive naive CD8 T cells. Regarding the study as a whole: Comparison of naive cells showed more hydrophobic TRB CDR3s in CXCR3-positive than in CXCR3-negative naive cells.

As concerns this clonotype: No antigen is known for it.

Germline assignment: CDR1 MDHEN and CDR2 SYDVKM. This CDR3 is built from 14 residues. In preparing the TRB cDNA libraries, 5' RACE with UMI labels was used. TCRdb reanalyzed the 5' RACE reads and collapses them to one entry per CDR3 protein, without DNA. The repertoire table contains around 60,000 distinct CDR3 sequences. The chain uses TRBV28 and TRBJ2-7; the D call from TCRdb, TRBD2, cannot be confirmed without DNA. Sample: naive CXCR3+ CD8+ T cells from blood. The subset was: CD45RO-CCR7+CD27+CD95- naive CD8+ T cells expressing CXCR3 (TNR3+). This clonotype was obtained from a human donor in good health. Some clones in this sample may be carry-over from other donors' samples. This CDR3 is CASSSTSGGDEQYF. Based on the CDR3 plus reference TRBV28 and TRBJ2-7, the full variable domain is DVKVTQSSRYLVKRTGEKVFLECVQDMDHENMFWYRQDPGLGLRLIYFSYDVKMKEKGDIPEGYSVSREKKERFSLILESASTNQTSMYLCASSSTSGGDEQYFGPGTRLTVT.